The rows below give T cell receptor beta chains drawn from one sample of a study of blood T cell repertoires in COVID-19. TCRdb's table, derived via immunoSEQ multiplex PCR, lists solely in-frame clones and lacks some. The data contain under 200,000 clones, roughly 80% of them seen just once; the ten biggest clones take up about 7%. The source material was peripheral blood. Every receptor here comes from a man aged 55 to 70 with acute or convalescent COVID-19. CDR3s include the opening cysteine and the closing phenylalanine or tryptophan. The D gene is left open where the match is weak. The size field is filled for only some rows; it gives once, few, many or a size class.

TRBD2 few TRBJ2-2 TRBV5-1 TGCGCCAGCAGCTTGGAAAGCGGGGTGAACACCGGGGAGCTGTTTTTT CASSLESGVNTGELFF
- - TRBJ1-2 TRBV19 TGTGCCAGTAGTATTGGACAGACCGCCTATGGCTACACCTTC CASSIGQTAYGYTF
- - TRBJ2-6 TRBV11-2 TGTGCCAGCAGCGGTGTACAGGGCCCCCCTGGGGCCAACGTCCTGACTTTC CASSGVQGPPGANVLTF
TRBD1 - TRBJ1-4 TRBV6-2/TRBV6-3 TGTGCCAGCAGCCCCCTTCTATCACAGGGGCGAACAACTAATGAAAAACTGTTTTTT CASSPLLSQGRTTNEKLFF
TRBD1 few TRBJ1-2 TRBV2 TGTGCCAGCAGACGGGACAGTGACTATGGCTACACCTTC CASRRDSDYGYTF
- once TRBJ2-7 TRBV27 TGTGCCAGCAGTCCCCAACCCCTAGCGCGTTCCTACGAGCAGTACTTC CASSPQPLARSYEQYF
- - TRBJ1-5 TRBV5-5 TGTGCCAGCAGCTTGGGGCTGCTTAGCAATCAGCCCCAGCATTTT CASSLGLLSNQPQHF
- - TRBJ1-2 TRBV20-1 TGCAGTGCCAGTCGCGGGGAGGTGAAGGACTTC CSASRGEVKDF
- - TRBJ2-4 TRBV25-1 TGTGCCAGCAGTGAAGACAAAGCGGAAAACATTCAGTACTTC CASSEDKAENIQYF
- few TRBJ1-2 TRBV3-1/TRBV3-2 TGTGCCAGCAGCCAAGGTTGGATCCGAGGACAGACGTTCACCTTC CASSQGWIRGQTFTF
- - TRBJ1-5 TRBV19 TGTGCCAGTAGTTCAGGGATCGGCCAGCCCCAGCATTTT CASSSGIGQPQHF
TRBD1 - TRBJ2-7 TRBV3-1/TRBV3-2 TGTGCCAGCAGCCAGGACAGGGGTGGGTCCTACGAGCAGTACTTC CASSQDRGGSYEQYF
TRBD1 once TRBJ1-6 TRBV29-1 TGCAGCGTACTTACAGGGGGGGATTCACCCCTCCACTTT CSVLTGGDSPLHF
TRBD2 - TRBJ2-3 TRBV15 TGTGCCACGCTAGACGTGGGGACTAGCGAGGGAGATACGCAGTATTTT CATLDVGTSEGDTQYF
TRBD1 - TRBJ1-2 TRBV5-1 TGCGCCAGCAGCGCGGGACAGGGATATGGTAACTATGGCTACACCTTC CASSAGQGYGNYGYTF
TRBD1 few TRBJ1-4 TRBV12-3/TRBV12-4 TGTGCCAGCAGTACTCGACAGGGGCTGTTTTTT CASSTRQGLFF
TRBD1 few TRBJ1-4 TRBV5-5 TGTGCCAGCAGCTTGGCCTCGGGGACAGGAATGCCAGCTAATGAAAAACTGTTTTTT CASSLASGTGMPANEKLFF
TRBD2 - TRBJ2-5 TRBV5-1 TGCGCCAGCAGCCGGACCGGGACTAGCGAGCGAGAGACCCAGTACTTC CASSRTGTSERETQYF
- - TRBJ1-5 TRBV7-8 TGTGCCAGCAGCTTAGGCCCAGGCCAGCCCCAGCATTTT CASSLGPGQPQHF
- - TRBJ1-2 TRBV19 TGTGCCAGTAGTATACCCTCAGCAGACAGCTCGTACACCTTC CASSIPSADSSYTF
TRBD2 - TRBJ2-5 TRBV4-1 TGCGCCAGCAGCCAAGGTCTAGCGGGAGTTGAGACCCAGTACTTC CASSQGLAGVETQYF
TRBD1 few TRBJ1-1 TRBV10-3 TGTGCCATCAGCGACTACAGACAGGGAGTCACTGAAGCTTTCTTT CAISDYRQGVTEAFF
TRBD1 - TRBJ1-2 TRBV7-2 TGTGCCAGCAGCTCCGGGGGACAGGGGCGCTATGGCTACACCTTC CASSSGGQGRYGYTF
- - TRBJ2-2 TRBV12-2 TGTGCAAGTCGCTTACTCGGGACTAGCGGGGGGGCCCCTACCGGGGAGCTGTTTTTT CASRLLGTSGGAPTGELFF